Sequencing of this T cell receptor (beta chain) was carried out in a study of T-cell reconstitution after alpha-beta-depleted transplantation in children. With 6 bases removed from V and 5 bases from J, the gap between germline ends came to 13 bases. This CDR3 has 13 amino acids. Germline V CDR1 and CDR2: SEHNR, FQNEAQ (reference sequence). About this clonotype itself: Its specificity is unknown.

Molecular barcoding with unique molecular identifiers was used for the TCRbeta library. From the PCR reads, TCRdb called clonotypes with MiXCR, one entry per CDR3 protein. This repertoire shows 600,000 to 700,000 distinct CDR3 sequences, roughly 14% found once; its top ten account for 0.79%. The study's findings and limits: A year post-transplant, T-cell counts and diversity derived mostly from newly produced T cells.

This sequence originates from a girl between 2 and 10 years old with congenital amegakaryocytic thrombocytopenia, due to receive a stem cell transplant. The specimen was PBMCs, collected before TCRalphabeta/CD19-depleted stem cell transplant. This sequence joins TRBV7-9 and TRBJ2-5; tentative D call: TRBD2 (5 bases). CDR3 DNA sequence: TGTGCCAGCAGTCGAGCGGACCGCGAGACCCAGTACTTC. Residues: CASSRADRETQYF.